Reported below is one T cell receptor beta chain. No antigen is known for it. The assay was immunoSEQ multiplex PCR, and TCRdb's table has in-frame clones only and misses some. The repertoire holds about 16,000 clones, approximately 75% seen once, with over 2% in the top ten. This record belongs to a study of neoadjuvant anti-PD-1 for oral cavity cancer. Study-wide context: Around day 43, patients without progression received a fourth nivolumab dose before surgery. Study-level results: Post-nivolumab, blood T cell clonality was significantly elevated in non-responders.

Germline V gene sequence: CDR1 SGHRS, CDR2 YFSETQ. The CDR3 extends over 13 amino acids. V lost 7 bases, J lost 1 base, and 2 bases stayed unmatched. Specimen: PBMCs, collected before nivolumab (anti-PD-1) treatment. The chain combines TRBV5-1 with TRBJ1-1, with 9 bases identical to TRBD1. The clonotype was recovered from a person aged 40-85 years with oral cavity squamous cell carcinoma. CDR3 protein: CASAGQGNTEAFF. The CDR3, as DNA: TGCGCCAGCGCGGGACAGGGGAACACTGAAGCTTTCTTT.